The T cell receptor (beta chain) described here comes from a study of T cell responses to AZD1222 COVID-19 vaccine. General study points: The donor cohort was predominantly white British with a female majority, and clonal diversity may have been underestimated.

Regarding this clone: What it binds is not known.

Assay: immunoSEQ multiplex PCR; the TCRdb copy retains only in-frame clones and omits some. Of around 200,000 clones listed, 70% to 90% are singletons. V was trimmed by 5 bases and J by 5 bases, leaving 22 bases between them. The length of the CDR3 is 17 residues. The V gene's germline CDR1 is MNHEY and CDR2 SMNVEV (reference sequence). The TCR sequence derives from an adult in good health. The chain is built from TRBV27 and TRBJ1-5; D perhaps matches TRBD1 (6 bases). The sequencing used peripheral blood, collected on day 0 of AZD1222 vaccination. CDR3 amino acids: CASSQDAYAGAHQPQHF. CDR3 DNA: TGTGCCAGCAGTCAAGACGCATATGCAGGGGCGCATCAGCCCCAGCATTTT.